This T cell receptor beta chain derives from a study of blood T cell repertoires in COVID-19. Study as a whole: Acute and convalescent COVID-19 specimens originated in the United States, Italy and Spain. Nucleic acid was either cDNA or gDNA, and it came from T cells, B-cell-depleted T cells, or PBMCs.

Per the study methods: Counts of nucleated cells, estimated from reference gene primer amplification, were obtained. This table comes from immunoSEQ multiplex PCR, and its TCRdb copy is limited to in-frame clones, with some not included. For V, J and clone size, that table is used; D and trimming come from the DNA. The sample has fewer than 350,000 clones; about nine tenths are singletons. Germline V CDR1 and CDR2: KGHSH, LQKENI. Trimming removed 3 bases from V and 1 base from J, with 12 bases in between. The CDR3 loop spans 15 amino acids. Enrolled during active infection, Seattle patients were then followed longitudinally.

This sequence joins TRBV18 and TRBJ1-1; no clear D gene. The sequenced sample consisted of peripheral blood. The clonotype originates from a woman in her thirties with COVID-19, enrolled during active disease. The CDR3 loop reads CASSPLYTKNTEAFF. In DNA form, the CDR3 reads TGTGCCAGCTCACCTCTTTACACTAAGAACACTGAAGCTTTCTTT.